The TCR beta chain described here comes from a study of T cells in Graves' hyperthyroidism and ophthalmopathy. General study results and limits: Peripheral blood also featured most of the thyroid clonotypes expanded above 0.001.

V gave up 5 bases and J gave up 2 bases, with 16 bases separating them. The germline gives CDR1 SEHNR, CDR2 FQNEAQ (reference sequence). This CDR3 contains 15 residues. There were TCR beta CDR3 regions amplified from RNA transcripts. The TCR CDR3 first-round RT-PCR relied on the HTBI primer set. TCRdb re-called the multiplex PCR reads with MiXCR, one entry per CDR3 protein. The table records hundreds of thousands of distinct CDR3 sequences, approximately 15% of them present only once. This clonotype was seen repeatedly, ten times or more. Its antigen is not identified. The TCR was taken from a woman aged 55-70 years with Graves' ophthalmopathy. The chain links TRBV7-9 to TRBJ2-7, with a weak D call TRBD1 (5 bases). Sequencing was done on a sample of blood. The CDR3 DNA is TGTGCCAGCAGCCATACCAGGGTGACCCCCTACGAGCAGTACTTC. It specifies CASSHTRVTPYEQYF.